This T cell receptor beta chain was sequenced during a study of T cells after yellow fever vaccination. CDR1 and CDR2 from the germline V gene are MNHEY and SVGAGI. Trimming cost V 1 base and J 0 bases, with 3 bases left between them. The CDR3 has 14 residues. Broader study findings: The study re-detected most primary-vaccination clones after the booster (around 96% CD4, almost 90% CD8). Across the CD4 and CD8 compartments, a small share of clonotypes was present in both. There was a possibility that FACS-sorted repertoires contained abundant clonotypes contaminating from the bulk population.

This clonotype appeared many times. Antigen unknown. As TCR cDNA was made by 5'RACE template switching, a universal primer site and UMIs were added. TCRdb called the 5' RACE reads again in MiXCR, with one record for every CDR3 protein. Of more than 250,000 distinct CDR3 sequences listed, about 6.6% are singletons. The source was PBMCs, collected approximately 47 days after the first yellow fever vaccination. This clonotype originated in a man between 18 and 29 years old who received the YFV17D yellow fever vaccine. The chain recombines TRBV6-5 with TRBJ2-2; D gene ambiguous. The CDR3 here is CASSYFTNTGELFF. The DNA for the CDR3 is TGTGCCAGCAGTTACTTTACGAACACCGGGGAGCTGTTTTTT.